The rows below give T cell receptor beta chains drawn from one sample of a study of blood T cell repertoires in COVID-19. Generated by immunoSEQ multiplex PCR, the TCRdb table keeps only in-frame clones and is missing some. This table holds approximately 250,000 clones, under 95% found once. The sequenced sample consisted of PBMCs or T cells enriched from blood (not recorded which). Every receptor here comes from a man in his forties who had been exposed to COVID-19. Each CDR3 is given with its conserved first and last residue. D genes are given only for firm matches. Size tells how often a clone was seen (once, few, many) or the class of an expanded clone, and some rows leave it out.

CASSVPAGGIDEKLFF TGTGCCAGCAGTGTGCCGGCAGGGGGTATCGATGAAAAACTGTTTTTT TRBV2 TRBD1 TRBJ1-4 .
CAISRSGTSTETQYF TGTGCCATCAGCCGATCCGGGACTAGCACAGAGACCCAGTACTTC TRBV10-3 TRBD2 TRBJ2-5 .
CASSLRGGPGGELFF TGTGCCAGCAGCTTGCGGGGAGGGCCCGGCGGGGAGCTGTTTTTT TRBV5-5 TRBD2 TRBJ2-2 once
CASSLDRGRGGYTF TGTGCCAGCAGCCTGGACAGGGGAAGAGGAGGCTACACCTTC TRBV5-5 TRBD1 TRBJ1-2 .
CASSPGGLAAQETQYF TGTGCCAGCAGCCCAGGGGGACTAGCGGCCCAAGAGACCCAGTACTTC TRBV4-2 TRBD2 TRBJ2-5 .
CASGPDRADSGNTIYF TGCGCCAGCGGCCCGGACAGGGCAGACTCTGGAAACACCATATATTTT TRBV23-1 TRBD1 TRBJ1-3 .
CASSPIRVNYGYTF TGCGCCAGCAGCCCAATCAGGGTTAACTATGGCTACACCTTC TRBV4-1 . TRBJ1-2 .
CASSIFQGGSGNTIYF TGTGCCAGTAGTATTTTCCAGGGAGGGTCTGGAAACACCATATATTTT TRBV19 . TRBJ1-3 .
CASSVGLATNYGYTF TGTGCCAGCAGCGTAGGGTTGGCAACTAACTATGGCTACACCTTC TRBV9 . TRBJ1-2 once
CASRPTVLGEQYF TGTGCCAGTAGACCGACAGTTCTCGGGGAGCAGTACTTC TRBV19 . TRBJ2-7 .
CASSGPGQEWFF TGTGCCAGCAGTGGACCGGGACAGGAATGGTTCTTC TRBV27 TRBD1 TRBJ2-1 .
CASSQKRASGYQETQYF TGCGCCAGCAGTCAAAAACGGGCTAGCGGATACCAAGAGACCCAGTACTTC TRBV4-1 TRBD2 TRBJ2-5 .
CASSVVAANYGYTF TGTGCCAGCAGCGTAGTGGCCGCTAACTATGGCTACACCTTC TRBV9 . TRBJ1-2 few
CSVGAGKNSPLHF TGCAGCGTTGGGGCAGGGAAGAATTCACCCCTCCACTTT TRBV29-1 . TRBJ1-6 .
CASGPSVGNTIYF TGTGCCAGCGGGCCCTCGGTAGGAAACACCATATATTTT TRBV7-3 . TRBJ1-3 .
CASSLTSSGGGTDTQYF TGTGCCAGCAGCCTCACCTCTAGCGGGGGGGGAACAGATACGCAGTATTTT TRBV11-2 TRBD2 TRBJ2-3 .
CASSLALLSSYEQYF TGCGCCAGCAGCTTGGCTCTTTTATCCTCCTACGAGCAGTACTTC TRBV5-1 . TRBJ2-7 .
CSASDNIPGGTIF TGCAGTGCTAGTGATAACATCCCAGGGGGCACTATCTTC TRBV20-1 TRBD1 TRBJ2-7 .